A single sample gave rise to the 7 T cell receptor beta chains below, sequenced in a study of beta chain features in type 1 diabetes. Study conclusions and caveats: Within each of all four CD4+ subsets, Type 1 diabetes patients had TCRB CDR3s that were moderately but significantly shorter.

The whole isolated RNA underwent reverse transcription, so sequencing captured expressed TCRB transcripts. TCRdb's table, derived via immunoSEQ multiplex PCR, lists solely in-frame clones and lacks some. The sample holds some 640,000 clones; more than 13% are singletons and the top ten take around 0.04%. No cognate antigen is known for these TCRs. Specimen: naive CD4+ T cells from blood. Receptors were obtained from a man younger than 30 with type 1 diabetes.

This chain links TRBV11-2 with TRBJ2-5; TRBD1 or TRBD2 may be the D gene (6 bases each). The V gene's germline CDR1 is SGHAT and CDR2 FQNNGV. Trimming shortened V by 6 bases and J by 1 base, and 12 bases separated the two germline ends. This CDR3 region has 14 residues. CDR3: CASRGRGPQETQYF. CDR3 DNA: TGTGCCAGCAGAGGTCGGGGGCCCCAAGAGACCCAGTACTTC.

This clone turned up a few times. Other DNA variants within this sample encode the same CDR3. The J gene is TRBJ1-2, the V gene TRBV30; weak D call: TRBD1 (6 bases). The CDR3 is made up of 11 amino acids. Trimming took off 2 bases at V and 8 bases at J, with 9 bases between the two ends. CDR1 is GTSNPN, CDR2 SVGIG, per germline (reference sequence). Written as DNA, the CDR3 is TGTGCCTGGAGTCTGACAGGAGGCTACACCTTC. Protein sequence: CAWSLTGGYTF.

The chain links TRBV6-5 to TRBJ2-1; 8 bases line up with TRBD1. The CDR3 contains 15 residues. Trimming removed 6 bases from V and 2 bases from J; junction bases left unmatched: 6. Germline lookup yields CDR1 MNHEY and CDR2 SVGAGI. The CDR3, as DNA: TGTGCCAGCAGGGCAGGACAGGGTCCCTACAATGAGCAGTTCTTC. This encodes CASRAGQGPYNEQFF.

The chain's CDR3 is CATSSVGDEQYF. The CDR3 DNA follows: TGTGCCACCAGCTCCGTGGGGGACGAGCAGTACTTC. The chain joins TRBV15 to TRBJ2-7, with D perhaps given as TRBD1 or TRBD2 (5 bases each). V lost 5 bases to trimming and J lost 5 bases, with 10 bases between them. This CDR3 has 12 amino acids. Germline V gene lookup returns CDR1 LNHNV and CDR2 YYDKDF (reference sequence).

The chain employs TRBV30 and TRBJ2-7; 8 nucleotides line up with TRBD2. The germline CDR1 and CDR2 sequences are GTSNPN and SVGIG (reference sequence). This CDR3 has 14 residues. With 2 bases clipped from V and 1 base from J, the junction kept 4 bases outside the gene matches. The CDR3 DNA sequence: TGTGCCTGGAGTCCCGGCGGGAGGTCCTACGAGCAGTACTTC. Translated: CAWSPGGRSYEQYF.

V gene TRBV29-1 combines with J gene TRBJ1-2, with D unclear. Trimming took 4 bases from V and 0 from J, leaving 12 bases between them. CDR1 and CDR2 from the germline V gene are SQVTM and ANQGSEA. This CDR3 is built from 14 residues. The CDR3 spells CSVAKELANYGYTF. In nucleotides, the CDR3 is TGCAGCGTTGCCAAGGAATTAGCTAACTATGGCTACACCTTC. The full variable domain, in which reference TRBV29-1 and TRBJ1-2 provide the parts outside the CDR3, is SAVISQKPSRDICQRGTSLTIQCQVDSQVTMMFWYRQQPGQSLTLIATANQGSEATYESGFVIDKFPISRPNLTFSTLTVSNMSPEDSSIYLCSVAKELANYGYTFGSGTRLTVV.

This clone was counted only a few times. The CDR3 is CASSGEGNIQYF. In DNA form, the CDR3 reads TGTGCCAGCAGCGGAGAGGGGAACATTCAGTACTTC. This chain joins TRBV5-4 and TRBJ2-4; possibly TRBD1 or TRBD2 for D (5 bases each). The ends were cut back, 4 bases at V and 7 bases at J, with 9 bases in the middle. Germline loops: CDR1 SGHNT, CDR2 YYREEE (reference sequence). This CDR3 has 12 amino acids.